A selection of T cell receptor beta chains follows, all from one sample in a study of metastatic and nonmetastatic thyroid tumors. TCRdb reprocessed the PCR reads using MiXCR. The table shows roughly 14,000 clones, with over 25% occurring only once. The specimen was tumor tissue. These receptors came from a female donor with papillary thyroid cancer or a benign thyroid nodule (not recorded which). Some clones in this sample may be carry-over from other donors' samples. Each CDR3 is given with its conserved first and last residue. D genes are given only for firm matches. A row's size may be missing; if present it is once, few, many or a size class.

J gene,D gene,clone size,V gene,CDR3 DNA,CDR3 protein
TRBJ2-7,TRBD1,many,TRBV27,TGTGCCAGCAGTTTATCGGGACAGTTCTACGAGCAGTACTTC,CASSLSGQFYEQYF
TRBJ1-1,TRBD1,few,TRBV28,TGTGCCAGCAGTTTTAGGGGGACAGGGGAAGCCACTGAAGCTTTCTTT,CASSFRGTGEATEAFF
TRBJ1-5,-,many,TRBV7-9,TGTGCCAGCAGCTTATGGGCAGATCAGCCCCAGCATTTT,CASSLWADQPQHF
TRBJ1-1,-,few,TRBV28,TGTGCCAGCAGCTTATTAACTGGAGGGAGGAGTGGAGCTTTCTTT,CASSLLTGGRSGAFF
TRBJ1-1,-,many,TRBV28,TGTGCCAGCAGATCTCGAGGGAACACTGAAGCTTTCTTT,CASRSRGNTEAFF
TRBJ1-1,-,-,TRBV7-6,TGTGCCAGCAGCTTAGAGGCGGTGAACACTGAAGCTTTCTTT,CASSLEAVNTEAFF
TRBJ1-2,-,-,TRBV7-2,TGTGCCAGCACCTTAGGGGGATTGCGTGGCTACACCTTC,CASTLGGLRGYTF
TRBJ1-3,-,once,TRBV11-1,TGTGCCAGCAGCCCCCCAGGAGTCCCGAACTCTGGAAACACCATATATTTT,CASSPPGVPNSGNTIYF
TRBJ1-1,-,few,TRBV19,TGTGCCAGCAGCCAACAGGACGGCACTGAAGCTTTCTTT,CASSQQDGTEAFF
TRBJ1-2,-,few,TRBV19,TGTGCCAGTAGTACCGTCTGGGGCTACACCTTC,CASSTVWGYTF
TRBJ2-3,-,-,TRBV27,TGTGCCAGCAGTTTAGCCAGTAGCACAGATACGCAGTATTTT,CASSLASSTDTQYF
TRBJ2-1,-,medium-sized,TRBV11-2,TGTGCCAGCAGCTTGACGAATAGGAATGAGCAGTTCTTC,CASSLTNRNEQFF
TRBJ1-2,-,-,TRBV30,TGTGCCTGGAGTCCCTATGGCTATGGCTACACCTTC,CAWSPYGYGYTF
TRBJ1-6,-,few,TRBV12-3/TRBV12-4,TGTGCCAGCAGTTCGAGGACGGCAAATTCACCCCTCCACTTT,CASSSRTANSPLHF
TRBJ1-6,-,many,TRBV27,TGTGCCAGCAGACCCGAGGGGACGAATTCACCCCTCCACTTT,CASRPEGTNSPLHF
TRBJ2-7,TRBD1,-,TRBV30,TGTGCCCGCGACAGGGGTTCAGACTACGAGCAGTACTTC,CARDRGSDYEQYF
TRBJ1-1,-,medium-sized,TRBV20-1,TGCAGTGCAGAGAGCAGGATGGACACTGAAGCTTTCTTT,CSAESRMDTEAFF
TRBJ1-2,-,large,TRBV5-1,TGCGCCAGCAGCGGGGCAGGCTATGGCTACACCTTC,CASSGAGYGYTF
TRBJ2-3,TRBD1,many,TRBV20-1,TGCAGTGCTCTCCCTGGGACAGGGGTTGCAGATACGCAGTATTTT,CSALPGTGVADTQYF
TRBJ1-2,-,medium-sized,TRBV19,TGTGCCAGTAGCCTGAGACAGTTCTATGGCTACACCTTC,CASSLRQFYGYTF
TRBJ2-7,-,few,TRBV28,TGTGCCAGCAGGGAGAGGTTCTCCTACGAGCAGTACTTC,CASRERFSYEQYF
TRBJ2-7,TRBD2,medium-sized,TRBV27,TGTGCCAGCCGTACCACAGCTAGCGGCCCCTACGAGCAGTACTTC,CASRTTASGPYEQYF
TRBJ1-5,TRBD1,-,TRBV4-1,TGCGCCAGCAGCCTTCGACCCGGGACAGAAACCAATCAGCCCCAGCATTTT,CASSLRPGTETNQPQHF
TRBJ1-1,TRBD1,-,TRBV18,TGTGCCAGCTCACCCTCGGCAGGGGGCACTGAAGCTTTCTTT,CASSPSAGGTEAFF
TRBJ2-1,-,-,TRBV7-9,TGTTCGGGTGCAGGGGATTACAATGAGCAGTTCTTC,CSGAGDYNEQFF
TRBJ2-5,-,-,TRBV14,TGTGCCAGCAGCCAAGATGGGGGTTCGAGAGAGACCCAGTACTTC,CASSQDGGSRETQYF
TRBJ2-1,-,many,TRBV6-1,TGTGCCAGCAGTGAAGCGGTAGGGGCGGCGGGAAATGAGCAGTTCTTC,CASSEAVGAAGNEQFF
TRBJ1-3,TRBD1,many,TRBV11-2,TGTGCCAGCAGCCTAAGGGACAGGTCACCTGGAAACACCATATATTTT,CASSLRDRSPGNTIYF
TRBJ2-7,TRBD2,-,TRBV20-1,TGCAGTGCTAGACCTAGCGGGAGCTACGAGCAGTACTTC,CSARPSGSYEQYF
TRBJ2-6,-,many,TRBV4-3,TGCGCCAGCAGCCAGGGGGCTGGGGCCAACGTCCTGACTTTC,CASSQGAGANVLTF
TRBJ2-1,TRBD2,many,TRBV18,TGTGCCAGCTCACCCCGGACTAGCTCCGGGCCCTACAATGAGCAGTTCTTC,CASSPRTSSGPYNEQFF
TRBJ2-7,-,-,TRBV6-1,TGTGCCATCAGTTCCATGGAGGTAGGGGAGCAGTACTTC,CAISSMEVGEQYF
TRBJ2-1,TRBD2,many,TRBV6-1,TGTGCCAGCAGTGGATCGGGGGGATACAATGAGCAGTTCTTC,CASSGSGGYNEQFF
TRBJ1-5,TRBD1,-,TRBV6-1,TGTGCCAGCAGTGGAGGGACAGGGTACAATCAGCCCCAGCATTTT,CASSGGTGYNQPQHF
TRBJ2-2,-,medium-sized,TRBV11-2,TGTGCCAGCAGCTTCTCCCGGTACACCGGGGAGCTGTTTTTT,CASSFSRYTGELFF
TRBJ2-3,-,many,TRBV5-1,TGCGCCAGCAGGGGGGGACCTAACACAGATACGCAGTATTTT,CASRGGPNTDTQYF
TRBJ1-1,-,-,TRBV7-2,TGTGCCTGGAGTGTATGGTCCGCCGGGGCAGCTTTCTTT,CAWSVWSAGAAFF
TRBJ2-5,-,medium-sized,TRBV11-3,TGTGCCAGCAGCTTAGAAGGGCCTCGAGAGACCCAGTACTTC,CASSLEGPRETQYF
TRBJ2-2,TRBD2,many,TRBV11-1,TGTGCCAGCAGCATCTCCGCGGGGGGGAACACCGGGGAGCTGTTTTTT,CASSISAGGNTGELFF
TRBJ1-1,TRBD1,-,TRBV7-2,TGTGCCAGCAGCCCCGGGACAGGGGTTACTGAAGCTTTCTTT,CASSPGTGVTEAFF
TRBJ2-2,TRBD1,medium-sized,TRBV24-1,TGTGCCACCAGCGGGACAGGGGACACCGGGGAGCTGTTTTTT,CATSGTGDTGELFF
TRBJ1-5,-,-,TRBV5-5,TGTGCCAGCAGCCTGACAGTCCGGGCGCAGAATCAGCCCCAGCATTTT,CASSLTVRAQNQPQHF
TRBJ2-5,TRBD2,many,TRBV24-1,TGTGCCACCAGTGATCCCGGGACTAGCGGGAGAGGGAGAGAGACCCAGTACTTC,CATSDPGTSGRGRETQYF
TRBJ2-3,-,-,TRBV7-6,TGTGCCAGCAGCTTAGTGCGGGTGGATACGCAGTATTTT,CASSLVRVDTQYF
TRBJ2-6,TRBD1,once,TRBV20-1,TGCAGTGCTACGGACAGGGGGTACTCTGGGGCCAACGTCCTGACTTTC,CSATDRGYSGANVLTF
TRBJ2-3,-,many,TRBV7-6,TGTGCCAGCAGCTTAGTAGGGGTCTCAGATACGCAGTATTTT,CASSLVGVSDTQYF
TRBJ1-1,-,-,TRBV9,TGTGCCAGCAGCCCACAATCAGGGGTGGAGGGCACTGAAGCTTTCTTT,CASSPQSGVEGTEAFF
TRBJ1-1,TRBD1,-,TRBV7-2,TGTGCCAGCCCCGGGACAGGGACGATGACTGAAGCTTTCTTT,CASPGTGTMTEAFF
TRBJ2-3,-,many,TRBV9,TGTGCCAGCAGCGTAGCTAACAGCCCAGATACGCAGTATTTT,CASSVANSPDTQYF
TRBJ2-5,-,-,TRBV12-3/TRBV12-4,TGTGCCAGCAGTTTATCCAGGGGCCAAGAGACCCAGTACTTC,CASSLSRGQETQYF
TRBJ1-2,TRBD1,-,TRBV9,TGTGCCAGCAGCCCCCGGACAGGGAGTACCTATGGCTACACCTTC,CASSPRTGSTYGYTF
TRBJ2-3,-,few,TRBV27,TGTGCCAGCAGACTCGCGGGACAACGCACAGATACGCAGTATTTT,CASRLAGQRTDTQYF
TRBJ1-1,-,few,TRBV15,TGTGCAACCAGCAGAGGGGGAGAGGCCACTGAAGCTTTCTTT,CATSRGGEATEAFF
TRBJ2-3,-,few,TRBV27,TGTGCCAGCAGTGGCGACAGGCCAGATACGCAGTATTTT,CASSGDRPDTQYF
TRBJ2-5,-,many,TRBV6-1,TGTGCCAGCCAATTTAGCGAAATCGTGAGGACCCAGTACTTC,CASQFSEIVRTQYF
TRBJ2-1,TRBD2,many,TRBV19,TGTGCCAGTAGTGGGAGGGGAAATGAGCAGTTCTTC,CASSGRGNEQFF
TRBJ1-5,-,few,TRBV28,TGTGCCAGCAGTACCCCCCCGAGTACTCAGCCCCAGCATTTT,CASSTPPSTQPQHF
TRBJ1-5,-,-,TRBV6-2/TRBV6-3,TGTGCCAGCAGTTCCTGGAATCAGCCCCAGCATTTT,CASSSWNQPQHF